This T cell receptor (beta chain) came from a study of chemoradiotherapy in HPV16-positive cancers. The table came from immunoSEQ multiplex PCR; TCRdb's copy has only in-frame clones and leaves some out. The sample includes 9,500 to 15,000 clones, approximately 88% of them seen just once. This clone appeared a single time. Antigen specificity is unknown. Repertoires were sampled repeatedly during chemoradiotherapy. Study results and limitations: Candidate HPV-specific clones and E7-related TCR motifs grew in tumor during treatment. HPV-specific T cells were functionally defined from only a couple of HPV16-positive patients.

This TCR was recovered from a human donor with HPV-associated anogenital cancer. The specimen was blood, collected from a patient who underwent chemoradiotherapy.

As DNA, the CDR3 is TGTGCCAGCAGTGAATCGCGGACAGTACTGAGCTATGGCTACACCTTC. Translation gives CASSESRTVLSYGYTF. The rearrangement uses TRBV25-1 and TRBJ1-2, with D perhaps matching TRBD1 (6 bases). CDR3 length: 16 residues. Deletions cut 1 base from V and 4 bases from J, with 16 bases between. Germline V gene lookup returns CDR1 MGHDK and CDR2 SYGVNS.